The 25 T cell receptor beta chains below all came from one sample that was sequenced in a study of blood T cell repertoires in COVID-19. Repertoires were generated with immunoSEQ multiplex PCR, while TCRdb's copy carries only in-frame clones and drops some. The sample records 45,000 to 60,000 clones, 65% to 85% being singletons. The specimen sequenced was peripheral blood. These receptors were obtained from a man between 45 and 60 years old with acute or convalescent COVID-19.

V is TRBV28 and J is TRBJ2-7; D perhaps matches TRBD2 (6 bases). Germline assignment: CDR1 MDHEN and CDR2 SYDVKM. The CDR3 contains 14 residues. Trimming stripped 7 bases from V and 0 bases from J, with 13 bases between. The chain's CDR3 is CASKQGRSSYEQYF. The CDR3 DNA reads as TGTGCCAGCAAGCAAGGGAGGAGCTCCTACGAGCAGTACTTC.

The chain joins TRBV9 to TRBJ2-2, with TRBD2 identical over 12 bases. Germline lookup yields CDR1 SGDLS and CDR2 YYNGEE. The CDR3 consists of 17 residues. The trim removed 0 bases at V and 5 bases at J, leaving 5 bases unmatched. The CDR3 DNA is TGTGCCAGCAGCGTAGCTAGCGGGGGGGCAAGGACCGGGGAGCTGTTTTTT. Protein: CASSVASGGARTGELFF.

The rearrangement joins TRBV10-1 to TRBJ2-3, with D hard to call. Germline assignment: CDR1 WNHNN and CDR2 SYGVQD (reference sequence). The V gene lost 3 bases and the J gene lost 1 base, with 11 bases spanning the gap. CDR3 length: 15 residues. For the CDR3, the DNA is TGCGCCAGCAGTGAAATCGGTGAAGGCACAGATACGCAGTATTTT. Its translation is CASSEIGEGTDTQYF.

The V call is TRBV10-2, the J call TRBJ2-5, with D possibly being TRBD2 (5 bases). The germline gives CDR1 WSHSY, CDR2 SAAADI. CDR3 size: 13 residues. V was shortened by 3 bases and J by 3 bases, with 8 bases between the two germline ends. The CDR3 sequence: CASSELGEETQYF. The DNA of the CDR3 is TGCGCCAGCAGTGAACTAGGAGAAGAGACCCAGTACTTC.

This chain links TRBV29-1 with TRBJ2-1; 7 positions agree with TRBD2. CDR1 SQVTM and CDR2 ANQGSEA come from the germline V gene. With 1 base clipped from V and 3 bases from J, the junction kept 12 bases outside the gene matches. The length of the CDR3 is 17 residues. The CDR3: CSVEGLGGGRYYNEQFF. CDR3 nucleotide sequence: TGCAGCGTTGAAGGCTTGGGGGGGGGAAGGTACTACAATGAGCAGTTCTTC.

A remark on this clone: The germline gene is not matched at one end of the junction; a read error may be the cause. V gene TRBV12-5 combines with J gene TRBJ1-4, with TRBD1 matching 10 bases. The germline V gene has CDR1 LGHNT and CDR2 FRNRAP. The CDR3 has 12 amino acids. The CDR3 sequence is CASGPGQGTAIF. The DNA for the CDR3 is TGTGCTAGTGGTCCGGGACAGGGGACCGCAATTTTT.

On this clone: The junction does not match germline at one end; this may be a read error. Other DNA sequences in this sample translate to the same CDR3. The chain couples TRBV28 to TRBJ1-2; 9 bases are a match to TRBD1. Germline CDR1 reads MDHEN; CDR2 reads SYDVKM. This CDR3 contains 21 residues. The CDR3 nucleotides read TGTGCCAGCAGTTTACTACTTCCTCCGCCGGGACAGGGCCCGTTTGGCTATGGCTATACCTTC. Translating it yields CASSLLLPPPGQGPFGYGYTF.

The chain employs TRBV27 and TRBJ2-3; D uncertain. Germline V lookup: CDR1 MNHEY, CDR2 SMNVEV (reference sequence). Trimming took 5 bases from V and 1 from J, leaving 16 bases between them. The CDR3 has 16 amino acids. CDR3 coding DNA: TGTGCCAGCAGTCTTTCTGTAGCTTATCGCACAGATACGCAGTATTTT. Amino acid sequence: CASSLSVAYRTDTQYF.

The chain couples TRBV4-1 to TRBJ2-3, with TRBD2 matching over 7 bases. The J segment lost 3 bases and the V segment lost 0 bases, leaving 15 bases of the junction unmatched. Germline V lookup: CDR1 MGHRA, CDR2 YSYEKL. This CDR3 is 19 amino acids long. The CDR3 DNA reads TGCGCCAGCAGCCAAGAAGTCCGAGGCCGCGGGAGTGGGACAGATACGCAGTATTTT. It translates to CASSQEVRGRGSGTDTQYF.

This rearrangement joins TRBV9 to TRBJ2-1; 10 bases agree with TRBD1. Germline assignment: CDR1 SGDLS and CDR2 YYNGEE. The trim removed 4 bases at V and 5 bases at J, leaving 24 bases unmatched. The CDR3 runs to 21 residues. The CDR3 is CASSMSPGQGWEIRANNEQFF. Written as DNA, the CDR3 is TGTGCCAGCAGCATGAGTCCGGGACAGGGGTGGGAGATCCGCGCGAACAATGAGCAGTTCTTC.

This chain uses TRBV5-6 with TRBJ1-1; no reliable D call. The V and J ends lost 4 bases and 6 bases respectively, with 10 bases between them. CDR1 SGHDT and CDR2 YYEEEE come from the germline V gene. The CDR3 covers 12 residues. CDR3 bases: TGTGCCAGCAGCGCCACGAGAGCTGAAGCTTTCTTT. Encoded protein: CASSATRAEAFF.

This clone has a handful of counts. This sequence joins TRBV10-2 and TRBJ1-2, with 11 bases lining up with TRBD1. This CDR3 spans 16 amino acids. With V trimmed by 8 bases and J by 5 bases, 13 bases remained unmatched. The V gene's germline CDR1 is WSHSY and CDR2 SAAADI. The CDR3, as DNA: TGCGCCAGCGTAGTGATGGGACAGGGGGGCGATTATGGCTACACCTTC. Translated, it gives CASVVMGQGGDYGYTF.

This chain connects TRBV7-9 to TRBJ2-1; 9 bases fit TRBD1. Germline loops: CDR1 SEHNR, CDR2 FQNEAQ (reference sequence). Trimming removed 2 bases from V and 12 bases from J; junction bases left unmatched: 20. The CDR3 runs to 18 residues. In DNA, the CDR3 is TGTGCCAGCAGCTTATGGAATCTCGGGGCACAGGGGGCGCTTGGGCAGTTCTTC. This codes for CASSLWNLGAQGALGQFF.

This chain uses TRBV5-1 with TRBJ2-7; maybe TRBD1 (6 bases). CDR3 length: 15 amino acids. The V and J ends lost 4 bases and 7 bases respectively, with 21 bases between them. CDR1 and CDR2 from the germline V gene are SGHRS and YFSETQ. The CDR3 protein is CASSVPLLGTQEQYF. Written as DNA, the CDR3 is TGCGCCAGCAGCGTACCACTCCTCGGGACACAAGAGCAGTACTTC.

The chain's CDR3 is CASSQLGQVGTEAFF. For the CDR3, the DNA is TGTGCCAGCAGCCAGTTGGGACAGGTTGGCACTGAAGCTTTCTTT. The chain combines TRBV3-1 (or the pseudogene TRBV3-2) with TRBJ1-1; 8 bases are a match to TRBD1. V trimming: 3 bases; J trimming: 4 bases; junction bases outside the gene matches: 7. The length of the CDR3 is 15 residues. Per the germline V gene, CDR1 is LGHDT and CDR2 is YNNKEL (reference sequence).

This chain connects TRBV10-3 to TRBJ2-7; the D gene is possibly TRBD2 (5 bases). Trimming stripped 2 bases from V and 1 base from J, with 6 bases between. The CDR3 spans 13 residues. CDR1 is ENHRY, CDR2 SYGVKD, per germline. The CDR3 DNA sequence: TGTGCCATCAGTGAGGGGGAGTCCTACGAGCAGTACTTC. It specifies CAISEGESYEQYF.

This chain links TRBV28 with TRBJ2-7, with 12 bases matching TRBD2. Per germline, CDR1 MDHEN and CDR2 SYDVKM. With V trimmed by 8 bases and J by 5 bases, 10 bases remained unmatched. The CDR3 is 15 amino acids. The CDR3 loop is CASLETSGSWNEQYF. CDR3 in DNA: TGTGCCAGCCTTGAGACTAGCGGGAGCTGGAACGAGCAGTACTTC.

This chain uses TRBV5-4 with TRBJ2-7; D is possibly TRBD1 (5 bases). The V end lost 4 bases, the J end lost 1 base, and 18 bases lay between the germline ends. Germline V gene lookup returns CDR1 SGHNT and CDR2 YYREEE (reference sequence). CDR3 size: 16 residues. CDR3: CASSGAGVVESYEQYF. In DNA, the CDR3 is TGTGCCAGCAGCGGGGCTGGGGTAGTTGAATCCTACGAGCAGTACTTC.

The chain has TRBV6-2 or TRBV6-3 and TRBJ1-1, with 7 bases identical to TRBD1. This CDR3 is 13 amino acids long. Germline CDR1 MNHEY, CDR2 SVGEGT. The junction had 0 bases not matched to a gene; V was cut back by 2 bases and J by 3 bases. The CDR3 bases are TGTGCCAGCAGTTACCAGGGGGACACTGAAGCTTTCTTT. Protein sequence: CASSYQGDTEAFF.

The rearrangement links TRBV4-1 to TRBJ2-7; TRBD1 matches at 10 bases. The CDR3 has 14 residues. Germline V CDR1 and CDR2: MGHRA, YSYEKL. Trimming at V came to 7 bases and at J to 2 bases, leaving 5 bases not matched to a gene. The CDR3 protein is CASTPGQGTYEQYF. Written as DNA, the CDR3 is TGCGCCAGCACCCCGGGACAGGGGACCTACGAGCAGTACTTC.

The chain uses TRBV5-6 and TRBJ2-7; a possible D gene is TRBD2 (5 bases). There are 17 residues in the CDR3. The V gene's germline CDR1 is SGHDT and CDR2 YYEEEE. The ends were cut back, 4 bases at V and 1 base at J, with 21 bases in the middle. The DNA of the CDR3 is TGTGCCAGCAGCCAGAGGAGCCGGGGTAGGGATTCCTACGAGCAGTACTTC. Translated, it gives CASSQRSRGRDSYEQYF.

The CDR3 region is CASSLGGRIGEQYF. CDR3 DNA: TGCGCCAGCAGCTTGGGGGGGCGGATTGGGGAGCAGTACTTC. The chain couples TRBV5-1 to TRBJ2-7, with D possibly matching TRBD1 (6 bases). Germline V gene lookup returns CDR1 SGHRS and CDR2 YFSETQ. Trimming shortened V by 0 bases and J by 7 bases, and 14 bases separated the two germline ends. The CDR3 has 14 amino acids.

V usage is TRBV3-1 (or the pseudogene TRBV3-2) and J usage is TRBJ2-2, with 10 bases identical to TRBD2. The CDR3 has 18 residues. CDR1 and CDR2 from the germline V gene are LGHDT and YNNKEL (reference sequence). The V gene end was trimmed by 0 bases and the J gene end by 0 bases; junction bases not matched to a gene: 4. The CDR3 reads CASSQDIGLAANTGELFF. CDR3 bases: TGTGCCAGCAGCCAAGATATCGGACTAGCGGCGAACACCGGGGAGCTGTTTTTT.

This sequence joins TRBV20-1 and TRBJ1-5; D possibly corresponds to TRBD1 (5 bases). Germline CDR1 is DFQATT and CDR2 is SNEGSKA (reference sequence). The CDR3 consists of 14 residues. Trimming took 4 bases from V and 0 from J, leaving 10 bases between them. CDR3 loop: CSATDRYSNQPQHF. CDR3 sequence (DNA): TGCAGTGCTACTGACAGATATAGCAATCAGCCCCAGCATTTT.

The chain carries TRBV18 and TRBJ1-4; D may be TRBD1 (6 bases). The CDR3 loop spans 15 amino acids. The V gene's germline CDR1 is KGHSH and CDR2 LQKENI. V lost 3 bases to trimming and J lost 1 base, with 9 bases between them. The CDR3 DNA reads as TGTGCCAGCTCACCGGGGGCGCAAACTAATGAAAAACTGTTTTTT. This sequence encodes CASSPGAQTNEKLFF.